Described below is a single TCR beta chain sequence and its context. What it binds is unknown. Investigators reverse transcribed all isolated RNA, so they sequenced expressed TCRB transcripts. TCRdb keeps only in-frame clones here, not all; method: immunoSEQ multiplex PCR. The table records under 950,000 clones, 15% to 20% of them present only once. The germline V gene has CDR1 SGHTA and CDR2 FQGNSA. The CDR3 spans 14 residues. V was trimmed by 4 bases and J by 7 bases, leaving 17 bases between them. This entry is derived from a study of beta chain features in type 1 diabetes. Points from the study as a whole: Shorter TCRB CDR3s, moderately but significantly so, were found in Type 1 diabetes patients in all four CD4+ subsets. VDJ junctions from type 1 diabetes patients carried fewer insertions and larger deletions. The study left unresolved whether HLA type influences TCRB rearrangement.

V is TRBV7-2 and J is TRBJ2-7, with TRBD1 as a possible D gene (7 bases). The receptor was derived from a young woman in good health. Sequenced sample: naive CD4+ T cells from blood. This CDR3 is CASSSLVQGREQYF. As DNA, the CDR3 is TGTGCCAGCAGCTCGCTGGTACAGGGGAGGGAGCAGTACTTC.